Sequencing of this T cell receptor beta chain was carried out in a study of Graves' ophthalmopathy and Graves' hyperthyroidism. Trimming stripped 4 bases from V and 7 bases from J, with 13 bases between. The CDR3 consists of 14 residues. Germline V gene data show CDR1 as MGHDK and CDR2 as SYGVNS. The authors amplified TCR beta CDR3 regions from RNA transcripts. The first round was an RT-PCR with HTBI primers, and the second round was a multiplex PCR. TCRdb ran MiXCR on the multiplex PCR reads and lists one entry per CDR3 protein. The sample has about 640,000 distinct CDR3 sequences; over 40% are singletons. On this clonotype itself: Its antigen remains unknown.

Study-level points and caveats: Among thyroid clonotypes expanded above 0.001 frequency, most also appeared in blood. This model predicted ophthalmopathy progression (sensitivity around 71%, specificity about 72%).

The rearrangement uses TRBV25-1 and TRBJ2-2; no firm D call. Sequencing used peripheral blood. This sequence was found in an adult man with Graves' ophthalmopathy. The CDR3 coding sequence is TGTGCCAGCAGTGCTGGGAATGGGATCGGGGAGCTGTTTTTT. Its translation is CASSAGNGIGELFF.